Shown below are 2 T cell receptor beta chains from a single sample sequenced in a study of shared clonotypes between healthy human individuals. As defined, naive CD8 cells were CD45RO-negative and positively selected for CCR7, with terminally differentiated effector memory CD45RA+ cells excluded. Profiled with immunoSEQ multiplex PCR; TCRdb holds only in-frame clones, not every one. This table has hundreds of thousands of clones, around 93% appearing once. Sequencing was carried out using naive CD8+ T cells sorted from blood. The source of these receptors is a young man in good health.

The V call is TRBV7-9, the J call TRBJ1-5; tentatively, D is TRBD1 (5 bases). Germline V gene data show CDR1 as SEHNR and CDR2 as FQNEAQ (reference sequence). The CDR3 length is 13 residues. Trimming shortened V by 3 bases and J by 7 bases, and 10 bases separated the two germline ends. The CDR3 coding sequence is TGTGCCAGCAGCTTGGGACCCGCACAGCCCCAGCATTTT. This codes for CASSLGPAQPQHF.

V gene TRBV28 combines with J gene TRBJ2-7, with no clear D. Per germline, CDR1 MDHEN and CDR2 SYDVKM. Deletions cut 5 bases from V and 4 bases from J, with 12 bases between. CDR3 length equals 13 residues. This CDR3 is CASSPSPGYEQYF. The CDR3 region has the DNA TGTGCCAGCAGTCCATCCCCGGGTTACGAGCAGTACTTC.